This T cell receptor (beta chain) is from a study of blood T cells in healthy people across ages. A sample-barcoded 5' primer and a J-beta primer mix were used in a second PCR of roughly 7 to 11 cycles. TCRdb independently ran MiXCR on the 5' RACE reads; one entry per CDR3 protein. The data contain about 670,000 distinct CDR3 sequences, around 41% of them singletons. The CDR3 covers 18 residues. J gave up 0 bases and V 1 base, and 11 bases lay outside the gene matches. Per germline, CDR1 SQVTM and CDR2 ANQGSEA. This sequence was found in a man older than 75 in good health. The material sequenced was blood. The chain combines TRBV29-1 with TRBJ2-3; 9 bases are shared with TRBD2. CDR3 residues: CSVEGPAGGHTSTDTQYF. The CDR3 bases are TGCAGCGTTGAAGGCCCGGCGGGGGGGCATACGAGCACAGATACGCAGTATTTT.